Each of the 22 T cell receptor beta chains below was sequenced from the same sample in a study of T-cell memory formation after mild COVID-19. TCRdb reprocessed the 5' RACE reads via MiXCR and lists one record per CDR3 protein. The sample includes roughly 200,000 distinct CDR3 sequences, 9.5% seen only once; the top ten take 3.5%. The sequencing sample was made of PBMCs or a T cell subset sorted from them (not recorded which). The receptors come from a man aged 18 to 29 who had mild COVID-19 (a few samples of this study predate the infection). Cell type and time point are not known.

As regards this clonotype: A clone one base away is much larger, so this may be a read error. J is TRBJ2-6 and V is TRBV11-2; D remains ambiguous. CDR1 is SGHAT, CDR2 FQNNGV, per germline. The length of the CDR3 is 16 residues. This CDR3 is CASSSRFTSGSNVLTF. The CDR3 DNA sequence: TGTGCCAGCAGCTCCAGGTTCACCTCTGGGTCCAACGTCCTGACTTTC.

This clonotype was counted only a few times. CDR3 nucleotide sequence: TGCAGTGCCTCAGGGGGGGGAGAGACCCAGTACTTC. It codes for CSASGGGETQYF. This chain uses TRBV20-1 with TRBJ2-5, with D perhaps being TRBD1 or TRBD2 (7 bases each). Trimming shortened V by 6 bases and J by 4 bases, and 12 bases separated the two germline ends. CDR1 is DFQATT and CDR2 is SNEGSKA in the germline V gene (reference sequence). This CDR3 has 12 residues.

The chain recombines TRBV6-2 or TRBV6-3 with TRBJ2-4, with D possibly matching TRBD2 (6 bases). The CDR3 is made up of 17 amino acids. Germline V gene lookup returns CDR1 MNHEY and CDR2 SVGEGT. Trimming took off 7 bases at V and 1 base at J, with 20 bases between the two ends. The DNA for the CDR3 is TGTGCCAGCACCTCCCTGGAGGGCTGGGGCGCCAAAAACATTCAGTACTTC. Residues: CASTSLEGWGAKNIQYF.

A few counts support this clonotype. J is TRBJ2-1 and V is TRBV7-9; D call uncertain. Trimming pared 5 bases from V and 3 bases from J, leaving 11 bases between. This CDR3 comprises 14 residues. Germline CDR1 SEHNR, CDR2 FQNEAQ (reference sequence). CDR3 nucleotides: TGTGCCAGCAGCCAAGACACCATCTACAATGAGCAGTTCTTC. Amino acid sequence: CASSQDTIYNEQFF.

The rearrangement links TRBV28 to TRBJ1-4; D is ambiguous. The CDR3 covers 15 residues. The germline V and J ends were trimmed by 6 bases and 2 bases, with 13 bases remaining between them. Germline CDR1 reads MDHEN; CDR2 reads SYDVKM. The DNA for the CDR3 is TGTGCCAGCAGCCTCTTAGTGGGGACTAATGAAAAACTGTTTTTT. Its protein is CASSLLVGTNEKLFF.

In this sample, this clonotype turned up a few times. V is TRBV6-1 and J is TRBJ2-7, with 7 bases aligning to TRBD2. The CDR3 length is 15 residues. V dropped 4 bases and J dropped 3; count of bases not matched to a gene: 9. The germline gives CDR1 MNHNS, CDR2 SASEGT. CDR3 in amino acids: CASSGLADINYEQYF. For the CDR3, the DNA is TGTGCCAGCAGTGGGCTAGCGGATATAAACTACGAGCAGTACTTC.

At least ten counts were recorded for this clonotype. The chain is built from TRBV5-1 and TRBJ2-5; D is undetermined. Germline V CDR1 and CDR2: SGHRS, YFSETQ. The V end lost 1 base, the J end lost 5 bases, and 9 bases lay between the germline ends. This CDR3 has 13 amino acids. The CDR3 protein is CASSLTTSETQYF. CDR3 DNA sequence: TGCGCCAGCAGCTTGACTACAAGTGAGACCCAGTACTTC. Using reference TRBV5-1 and TRBJ2-5 for the parts outside the CDR3, the full variable domain is KAGVTQTPRYLIKTRGQQVTLSCSPISGHRSVSWYQQTPGQGLQFLFEYFSETQRNKGNFPGRFSGRQFSNSRSEMNVSTLELGDSALYLCASSLTTSETQYFGPGTRLLVL.

This clonotype occurred a few times. V and J are TRBV11-2 and TRBJ1-6; possibly TRBD1 for D (6 bases). V was cut by 1 base and J by 9 bases, with 10 bases left in between. Germline values: CDR1 SGHAT, CDR2 FQNNGV. The CDR3 has 14 amino acids. CDR3 region: CASSLATGFSPLHF. As DNA, the CDR3 is TGTGCCAGCAGCTTAGCCACAGGGTTTTCACCCCTCCACTTT.

This clonotype was counted ten times or more. This chain uses TRBV29-1 with TRBJ2-3, with D maybe TRBD2 (7 bases). The V gene's germline CDR1 is SQVTM and CDR2 ANQGSEA. The V and J ends lost 4 bases and 5 bases respectively, with 10 bases between them. CDR3 length equals 12 residues. The CDR3 coding sequence is TGCAGCGTTGCCGGGGGGCGAGATACGCAGTATTTT. This gives the protein CSVAGGRDTQYF.

CDR3 amino acids: CASSQVSVGTAGSRETQYF. In DNA, the CDR3 is TGCGCCAGCAGCCAAGTCAGCGTGGGAACCGCGGGCTCTCGAGAGACCCAGTACTTC. The chain recombines TRBV4-1 with TRBJ2-5; D may be TRBD2 (5 bases). V dropped 1 base and J dropped 4 bases, with 25 bases sitting between them. Looked up from germline, CDR1 is MGHRA and CDR2 is YSYEKL. This CDR3 comprises 19 residues.

The rearrangement links TRBV25-1 to TRBJ1-4; TRBD1 aligns across 10 bases. CDR1 and CDR2 (germline): MGHDK, SYGVNS. Germline trimming cut 2 bases from V and 8 bases from J; bases unmatched to any gene: 8. The CDR3 is 16 residues long. The CDR3 bases are TGTGCCAGCAGTGAAATCGGACAGGGGGTTAGGGAAAAACTGTTTTTT. Its protein product is CASSEIGQGVREKLFF. The full variable domain, its missing parts supplied by reference TRBV25-1 and TRBJ1-4, is EADIYQTPRYLVIGTGKKITLECSQTMGHDKMYWYQQDPGMELHLIHYSYGVNSTEKGDLSSESTVSRIRTEHFPLTLESARPSHTSQYLCASSEIGQGVREKLFFGSGTQLSVL.

The genes are TRBV10-3 and TRBJ2-1, with D unresolved. Trimming stripped 6 bases from V and 7 bases from J, with 13 bases between. The length of the CDR3 is 13 residues. Germline CDR1 and CDR2: ENHRY and SYGVKD. The CDR3 sequence: CAISNSGVNEQFF. DNA of the CDR3: TGTGCCATCAGCAATAGTGGGGTGAATGAGCAGTTCTTC.

The J gene is TRBJ1-5, the V gene TRBV7-9; perhaps TRBD1 as D (6 bases). The CDR3 covers 15 residues. Germline CDR1 reads SEHNR; CDR2 reads FQNEAQ (reference sequence). V lost 5 bases, J lost 2 bases, and 13 bases lay in between. The CDR3 reads CASSLGASGNQPQHF. The CDR3 nucleotides read TGTGCCAGCAGCCTGGGGGCCTCCGGCAATCAGCCCCAGCATTTT.

The chain uses TRBV21-1 and TRBJ2-3; the table's TRBD1 call for D was not verified on the DNA. TRBV21-1 has pseudogene status. The CDR3 totals 15 residues. CDR3 DNA: TGTGCCAGCACCAGGAGGGGGCCAGGCACAGATACGCAGTATTTT. Translation: CASTRRGPGTDTQYF.

Of note for this clonotype: A much larger clone lies a single base off, so this may be a read error. The chain links TRBV7-6 to TRBJ2-2; 9 bases are shared with TRBD1. Germline V gene lookup returns CDR1 SGHVS and CDR2 FNYEAQ. After removal of 5 bases from V and 1 base from J, the junction contained 5 bases not matched to a gene. The CDR3 runs 16 residues. This CDR3 reads CASSHRQGVNTGELFF. For the CDR3, the DNA is TGTGCCAGCAGCCACCGACAGGGGGTGAACACCGGGGAGCTGTTTTTT.

This clonotype has just a few counts. This rearrangement joins TRBV5-4 to TRBJ2-7, with TRBD1 identical over 9 bases. Germline V gene sequence: CDR1 SGHNT, CDR2 YYREEE (reference sequence). Trimming cost V 4 bases and J 6 bases; bases outside gene matches: 8. This CDR3 is 14 amino acids long. The CDR3 loop reads CASSEDRGGREQYF. The DNA for the CDR3 is TGTGCCAGCAGCGAAGACAGGGGGGGTCGCGAGCAGTACTTC.

This chain connects TRBV5-6 to TRBJ2-7, with D unresolved. CDR1 and CDR2 (germline): SGHDT, YYEEEE. Trimming left V 2 bases short and J 3 bases short, with 12 bases between. CDR3 size: 14 residues. The CDR3 sequence is CASSFGQPNYEQYV. The DNA for the CDR3 is TGTGCCAGCAGCTTTGGGCAGCCGAACTACGAGCAGTACGTC.

This clonotype was seen at least ten times. This chain joins TRBV20-1 and TRBJ1-1, with TRBD1 identical over 7 bases. CDR3 size: 14 residues. V lost 0 bases and J lost 6; bases outside the gene matches: 7. Germline V gives CDR1 DFQATT, CDR2 SNEGSKA (reference sequence). DNA for the CDR3: TGCAGTGCTAGAGATCACAGGGGCTCCGCTGAAGCTTTCTTT. Residues: CSARDHRGSAEAFF.

The CDR3 sequence is CASSLFVSSPLHF. DNA for the CDR3: TGTGCCAGCAGTTTGTTCGTTAGCTCACCCCTCCACTTT. J is TRBJ1-6 and V is TRBV12-3 or TRBV12-4, with D uncertain. CDR3 length: 13 residues. With 3 bases removed from V and 10 bases from J, the gap between germline ends came to 10 bases.

The chain carries TRBV11-2 and TRBJ1-4; D might be TRBD1 (5 bases). The germline CDR1 and CDR2 sequences are SGHAT and FQNNGV. This CDR3 spans 14 amino acids. Deletions cut 3 bases from V and 8 bases from J, with 13 bases between. The DNA for the CDR3 is TGTGCCAGCAGCTTGGCAGGGACTTGGGAAAAACTGTTTTTT. Protein product: CASSLAGTWEKLFF.

The chain combines TRBV12-3 or TRBV12-4 with TRBJ1-5, with D possibly matching TRBD1 (5 bases). The CDR3 runs to 16 residues. Trimming took off 8 bases at V and 4 bases at J, with 21 bases between the two ends. The CDR3 DNA follows: TGTGCCAGCGTTACGGGGGAGGGACGGGAAAATCAGCCCCAGCATTTT. The encoded protein is CASVTGEGRENQPQHF.

The chain recombines TRBV6-1 with TRBJ2-7; tentative D call: TRBD2 (7 bases). From germline, CDR1 is MNHNS and CDR2 SASEGT. The CDR3 has 13 amino acids. Trimming pared 8 bases from V and 3 bases from J, leaving 14 bases between. The CDR3 bases are TGTGCCAGCCTAAGGGGGGGGCTCTACGAGCAGTACTTC. Its translation is CASLRGGLYEQYF.